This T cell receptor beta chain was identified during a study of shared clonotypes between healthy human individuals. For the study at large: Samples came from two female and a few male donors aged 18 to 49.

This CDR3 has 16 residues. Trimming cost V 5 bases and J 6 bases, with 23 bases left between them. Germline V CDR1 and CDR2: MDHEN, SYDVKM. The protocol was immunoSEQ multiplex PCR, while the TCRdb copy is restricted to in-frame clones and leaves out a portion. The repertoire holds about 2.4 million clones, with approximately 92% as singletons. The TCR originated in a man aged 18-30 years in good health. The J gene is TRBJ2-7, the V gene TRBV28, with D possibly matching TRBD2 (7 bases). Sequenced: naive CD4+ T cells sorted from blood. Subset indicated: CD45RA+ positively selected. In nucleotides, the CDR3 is TGTGCCAGCAGTCCCGGCGCCGGGGGGCCTAAATCCGAGCAGTACTTC. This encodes CASSPGAGGPKSEQYF.